This T cell receptor (beta chain) was found in a study of cytomegalovirus exposure and HLA in healthy donors. Study as a whole: The 110 or so validation repertoires, a later analysis reported, used the same platform as the 666 first-cohort repertoires.

Repertoires were generated with immunoSEQ multiplex PCR, while TCRdb's copy carries only in-frame clones and drops some. This sample has 200,000 to 250,000 clones, with roughly 85% found just once. Germline V lookup: CDR1 MDHEN, CDR2 SYDVKM. CDR3 size: 14 residues. Trimming stripped 7 bases from V and 6 bases from J, with 15 bases between. Study-level results: Some public TCRs appeared in many individuals, while most sequences were rare. CMV antigen specificity of a few CMV-associated chains was confirmed in vitro.

This clone was recorded a few times. Its specificity is not known. Sequencing was performed on PBMCs. The chain has TRBV28 and TRBJ2-2; unclear D gene. This TCR came from a young woman in good health and CMV-seronegative. CDR3 DNA: TGTGCCAGCATTCAAAACCGAGGTTCCGGGGAGCTGTTTTTT. Translation: CASIQNRGSGELFF. Looking up the rest from reference TRBV28 and TRBJ2-2 gives the full variable domain: DVKVTQSSRYLVKRTGEKVFLECVQDMDHENMFWYRQDPGLGLRLIYFSYDVKMKEKGDIPEGYSVSREKKERFSLILESASTNQTSMYLCASIQNRGSGELFFGEGSRLTVL.